This T cell receptor (beta chain) stems from a study of T cells in localized non-small cell lung cancer. Study results and limitations: The study detected a median roughly 50 of the top 100 tumor clones in adjacent lung. It was uninvolved adjacent lung that showed the highest T cell clonality, exceeding tumor. Because sequencing included only one region (of the tumor), heterogeneity remains possible.

As for this clone: Its antigen remains unknown.

Germline V gene sequence: CDR1 SGHKS, CDR2 YYEKEE (reference sequence). J was trimmed by 7 bases and V by 4 bases; bases with no gene match: 11. The CDR3 is 16 residues long. Sequenced by immunoSEQ multiplex PCR; TCRdb stores in-frame clones only, minus some. The sample consists of around 67,000 clones, almost 90% of them appearing once. This TCR was sampled from a woman aged 35-70 years with stage I lung adenocarcinoma. Sequences were derived from peripheral blood, sampled before any cancer treatment. The V and J genes are TRBV5-5 and TRBJ1-5; 10 bases are shared with TRBD1. The CDR3 sequence: CASSTGQGGVGQPQHF. CDR3 in DNA: TGTGCCAGCAGCACCGGACAGGGGGGGGTAGGCCAGCCCCAGCATTTT.